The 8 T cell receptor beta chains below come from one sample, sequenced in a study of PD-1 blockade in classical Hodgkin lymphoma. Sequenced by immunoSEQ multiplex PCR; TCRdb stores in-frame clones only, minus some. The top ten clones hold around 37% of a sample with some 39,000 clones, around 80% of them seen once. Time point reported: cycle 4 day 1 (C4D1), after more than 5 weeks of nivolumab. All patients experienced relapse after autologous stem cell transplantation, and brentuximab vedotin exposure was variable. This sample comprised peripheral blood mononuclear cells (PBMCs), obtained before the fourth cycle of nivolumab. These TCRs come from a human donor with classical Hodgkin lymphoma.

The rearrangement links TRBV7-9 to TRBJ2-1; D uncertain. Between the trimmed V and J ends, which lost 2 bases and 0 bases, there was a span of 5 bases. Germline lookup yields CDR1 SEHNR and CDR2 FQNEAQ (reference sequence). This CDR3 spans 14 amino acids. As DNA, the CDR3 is TGTGCCAGCAGCTTATCAAGCTCCTACAATGAGCAGTTCTTC. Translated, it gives CASSLSSSYNEQFF. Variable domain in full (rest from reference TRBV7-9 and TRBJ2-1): DTGVSQNPRHKITKRGQNVTFRCDPISEHNRLYWYRQTLGQGPEFLTYFQNEAQLEKSRLLSDRFSAERPKGSFSTLEIQRTEQGDSAMYLCASSLSSSYNEQFFGPGTRLTVL.

The CDR3 nucleotides read TGTGCCTGGCGACAGGGGGCGAGTACCGGGGAGCTGTTTTTT. Its protein product is CAWRQGASTGELFF. The chain joins TRBV30 to TRBJ2-2, with 10 positions matching TRBD1. Germline V gene lookup returns CDR1 GTSNPN and CDR2 SVGIG (reference sequence). CDR3 length: 14 residues. Unmatched junction bases numbered 5, after V lost 5 bases and J lost 5 bases.

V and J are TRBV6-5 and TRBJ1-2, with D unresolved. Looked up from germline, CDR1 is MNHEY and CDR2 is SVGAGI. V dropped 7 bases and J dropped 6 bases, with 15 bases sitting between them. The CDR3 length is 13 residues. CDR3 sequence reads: CASTRWIGNGYTF. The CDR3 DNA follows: TGTGCCAGCACCAGGTGGATTGGAAATGGCTACACCTTC.

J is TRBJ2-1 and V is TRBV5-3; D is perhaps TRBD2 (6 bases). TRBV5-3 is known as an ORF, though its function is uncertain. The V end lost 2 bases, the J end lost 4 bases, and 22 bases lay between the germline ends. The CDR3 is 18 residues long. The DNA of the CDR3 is TGTGCCAGAAGCTTATTAGTGGCACCCGCTCGGGGGTACAATGAGCAGTTCTTC. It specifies CARSLLVAPARGYNEQFF.

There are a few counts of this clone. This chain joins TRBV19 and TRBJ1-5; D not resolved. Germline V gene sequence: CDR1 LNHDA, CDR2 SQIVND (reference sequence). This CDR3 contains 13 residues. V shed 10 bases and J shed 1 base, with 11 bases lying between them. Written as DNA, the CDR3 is TGTGCCATAAACCGCGGAAGCAATCAGCCCCAGCATTTT. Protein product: CAINRGSNQPQHF.

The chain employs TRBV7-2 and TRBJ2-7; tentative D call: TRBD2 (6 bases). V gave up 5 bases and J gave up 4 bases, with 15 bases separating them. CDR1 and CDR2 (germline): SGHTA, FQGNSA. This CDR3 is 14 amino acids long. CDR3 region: CASSAPGTPYEQYF. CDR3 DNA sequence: TGTGCCAGCAGCGCCCCCGGGACTCCGTACGAGCAGTACTTC. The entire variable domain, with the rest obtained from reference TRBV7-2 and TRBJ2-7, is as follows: GAGVSQSPSNKVTEKGKDVELRCDPISGHTALYWYRQSLGQGLEFLIYFQGNSAPDKSGLPSDRFSAERTGGSVSTLTIQRTQQEDSAVYLCASSAPGTPYEQYFGPGTRLTVT.

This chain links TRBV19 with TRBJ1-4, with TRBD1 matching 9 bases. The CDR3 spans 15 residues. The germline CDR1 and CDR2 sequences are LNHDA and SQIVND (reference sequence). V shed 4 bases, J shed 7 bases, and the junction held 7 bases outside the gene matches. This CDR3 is CASSNGDREIEKLFF. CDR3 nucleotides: TGTGCCAGTAGTAATGGGGACAGGGAGATTGAAAAACTGTTTTTT.

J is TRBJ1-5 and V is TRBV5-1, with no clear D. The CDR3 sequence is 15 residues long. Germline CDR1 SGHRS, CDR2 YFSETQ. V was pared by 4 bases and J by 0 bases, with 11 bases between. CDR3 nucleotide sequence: TGCGCCAGCAGCGCGGGCGGTTATAGCAATCAGCCCCAGCATTTT. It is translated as CASSAGGYSNQPQHF.